This T cell receptor (beta chain) comes out of a study of T-cell reconstitution after alpha-beta-depleted transplantation in children. Whole-study findings and limits: Alpha-beta T cells about two months after transplant reportedly derived from several hundred expanded graft clones.

Unique molecular identifiers tagged the TCRbeta library. TCRdb processed the PCR reads anew with MiXCR; each CDR3 protein has one entry. The data contain under 750,000 distinct CDR3 sequences, more than 20% of them singletons. Germline values: CDR1 SEHNR, CDR2 FQNEAQ (reference sequence). This CDR3 has 16 amino acids. This clonotype showed up just once. Its antigen remains unknown. One junction end disagrees with the germline gene, perhaps due to a read error. The chain recombines TRBV7-9 with TRBJ1-2, with a possible D match to TRBD1 (5 bases). Sequenced material: PBMCs, mostly from graft donor cells, taken 360 days after TCRalphabeta/CD19-depleted stem cell transplant. The clonotype was recovered from a boy in the first two years of life who had a stem cell transplant for acute myeloid leukemia, so the T cells may come from the graft donor. CDR3 nucleotides: TGTGCCAGCAGCAAGAGGAGCGGGGGTTATAGCTATGGCTACGCCTTC. Its protein product is CASSKRSGGYSYGYAF.